The 20 T cell receptor beta chains reported below all come from one sample, sequenced in a study of shared clonotypes between healthy human individuals. Clones were sequenced by immunoSEQ multiplex PCR, and TCRdb holds only the in-frame ones, with some missing. The data hold 450,000 to 500,000 clones, with roughly 78% observed a single time. The source material was PBMCs. The receptor source for this set is a woman in her 40s in good health. Some clones in this sample may be carry-over from other donors' samples.

This clone was observed a few times. The CDR3 sequence is CRVTWGTEAFF. The DNA of the CDR3 is TGCAGAGTTACTTGGGGCACTGAAGCTTTCTTT. The chain joins TRBV20-1 to TRBJ1-1, with D hard to call. This CDR3 is 11 amino acids long. In germline, CDR1 is DFQATT, CDR2 SNEGSKA (reference sequence).

CDR3 sequence (DNA): TGTGCCAGAAGCTTTACAGGATACACCGGGGAGCTGTTTTTT. Its protein is CARSFTGYTGELFF. The chain couples TRBV5-3 to TRBJ2-2; TRBD1 is a possible D gene (5 bases). TRBV5-3 is labeled an ORF, and its function is uncertain. The V and J ends lost 2 bases and 3 bases respectively, with 8 bases between them. There are 14 residues in the CDR3.

This clone was counted between two and nine times. The chain is built from TRBV6-5 and TRBJ2-3; D remains ambiguous. Trimming cost V 7 bases and J 0 bases, with 5 bases left between them. In germline, CDR1 is MNHEY, CDR2 SVGAGI. The CDR3 contains 12 residues. The CDR3 nucleotides are TGTGCCAGCAAACCGAGCACAGATACGCAGTATTTT. Its protein is CASKPSTDTQYF.

The chain joins TRBV14 to TRBJ1-4; D is undetermined. Looked up from germline, CDR1 is SGHDN and CDR2 is FVKESK. There are 14 residues in the CDR3. V lost 4 bases and J 0 bases, leaving 6 bases between the germline ends. The CDR3 protein is CASSLATTNEKLFF. As DNA, the CDR3 is TGTGCCAGCAGCCTGGCAACAACTAATGAAAAACTGTTTTTT. Full variable domain (outside the CDR3, taken from reference TRBV14 and TRBJ1-4): EAGVTQFPSHSVIEKGQTVTLRCDPISGHDNLYWYRRVMGKEIKFLLHFVKESKQDESGMPNNRFLAERTGGTYSTLKVQPAELEDSGVYFCASSLATTNEKLFFGSGTQLSVL.

This clone has only a few counts. This chain joins TRBV7-9 and TRBJ2-4, with D perhaps TRBD2 (7 bases). The ends were cut back, 4 bases at V and 6 bases at J, with 10 bases in the middle. The CDR3 runs 13 residues. Germline CDR1 is SEHNR and CDR2 is FQNEAQ (reference sequence). The CDR3 nucleotides read TGTGCCAGCAGCTCGGCGGGGGCAAACATTCAGTACTTC. Its protein product is CASSSAGANIQYF.

The rearrangement joins TRBV5-4 to TRBJ2-1; TRBD2 matches at 13 bases. Germline V gives CDR1 SGHNT, CDR2 YYREEE (reference sequence). The CDR3 consists of 15 residues. Trimming cost V 4 bases and J 7 bases; bases outside gene matches: 5. The CDR3 reads CASSTGTSGTNEQFF. The CDR3 nucleotides read TGTGCCAGCAGCACCGGGACTAGCGGGACTAATGAGCAGTTCTTC.

J is TRBJ2-3 and V is TRBV29-1, with TRBD2 matching over 7 bases. Germline V gene lookup returns CDR1 SQVTM and CDR2 ANQGSEA. The CDR3 is 11 residues long. Trimming at V came to 4 bases and at J to 5 bases, leaving 0 bases not matched to a gene. DNA for the CDR3: TGCAGCGTTGGGGAGGGAGATACGCAGTATTTT. This gives the protein CSVGEGDTQYF.

To note about this clone: A far larger clone is a single base away, which makes a read error likely. The chain has TRBV5-2 and TRBJ1-2; the D call in the table, TRBD1, was not verified against the DNA. TRBV5-2 is a documented pseudogene. This CDR3 contains 16 residues. The CDR3 region is CASSDLGQGSNYGYTF. DNA for the CDR3: TGTGCCAGCAGCGATTTGGGACAGGGATCGAACTATGGCTACACCTTC.

The chain couples TRBV2 to TRBJ1-1; the D is unclear. Looked up from germline, CDR1 is SNHLY and CDR2 is FYNNEI. V was shortened by 4 bases and J by 3 bases, with 12 bases between the two germline ends. The CDR3 is 14 residues long. CDR3 in DNA: TGTGCCAGCAGTGCACCAAGTTCGGACACTGAAGCTTTCTTT. Translated: CASSAPSSDTEAFF.

This chain connects TRBV7-8 to TRBJ2-1; the D is unclear. V was clipped by 5 bases and J by 1 base, with 18 bases between them. This CDR3 is built from 17 residues. Germline V gives CDR1 SGHVS, CDR2 FQNEAQ. The CDR3 DNA reads as TGTGCCAGCAGCGCTGCGGAACGGCGTCCGTCCTACAATGAGCAGTTCTTC. This translates into CASSAAERRPSYNEQFF.

The V call is TRBV19, the J call TRBJ1-5; no definite D call. V dropped 0 bases and J dropped 7 bases, with 13 bases sitting between them. Germline assignment: CDR1 LNHDA and CDR2 SQIVND (reference sequence). The CDR3 has 15 amino acids. CDR3 bases: TGTGCCAGTAGTATAGATCCTTTGGGGAGACAGCCCCAGCATTTT. Translating gives CASSIDPLGRQPQHF.

This chain joins TRBV7-7 and TRBJ2-7; TRBD1 aligns across 11 bases. CDR1 and CDR2 from the germline V gene are SSHAT and FNYEAQ (reference sequence). This CDR3 region has 14 residues. Trimming cost V 5 bases and J 6 bases; bases outside gene matches: 6. The CDR3, as DNA: TGTGCCAGCAGCCCCCGGACAGGGGGCGGCGAGCAGTACTTC. It specifies CASSPRTGGGEQYF.

Details on this clone: The same CDR3 is also encoded by other DNA sequences in this sample. CDR3: CASSRTSGAYEQYF. DNA of the CDR3: TGTGCCAGTAGCCGGACTAGCGGGGCTTACGAGCAGTACTTC. The chain links TRBV19 to TRBJ2-7, with 12 bases matching TRBD2. The CDR3 totals 14 residues. Germline V gives CDR1 LNHDA, CDR2 SQIVND (reference sequence). J was trimmed by 4 bases and V by 6 bases; bases with no gene match: 4. Supplemented by reference TRBV19 and TRBJ2-7, the full variable domain reads DGGITQSPKYLFRKEGQNVTLSCEQNLNHDAMYWYRQDPGQGLRLIYYSQIVNDFQKGDIAEGYSVSREKKESFPLTVTSAQKNPTAFYLCASSRTSGAYEQYFGPGTRLTVT.

V is TRBV6-1 and J is TRBJ1-1; 7 bases align to TRBD1. J gave up 0 bases and V 2 bases, and 0 bases lay outside the gene matches. From germline, CDR1 is MNHNS and CDR2 SASEGT. This CDR3 is 14 amino acids long. The DNA for the CDR3 is TGTGCCAGCAGTGAACAGGGGGTGAACACTGAAGCTTTCTTT. Its protein is CASSEQGVNTEAFF.

The CDR3 DNA sequence: TGTGCCAGCAGCAGAGGGACGGCTAGCACAGATACGCAGTATTTT. Amino acid sequence: CASSRGTASTDTQYF. The J gene is TRBJ2-3, the V gene TRBV7-3; D could derive from TRBD1 or TRBD2 (5 bases each). The germline V gene encodes CDR1 SGHTA and CDR2 FQGTGA. This CDR3 comprises 15 residues. V lost 5 bases to trimming and J lost 0 bases, with 12 bases between them.

The rearrangement joins TRBV7-9 to TRBJ2-7; TRBD2 aligns across 12 bases. The germline V gene encodes CDR1 SEHNR and CDR2 FQNEAQ (reference sequence). This CDR3 comprises 17 residues. Unmatched junction bases numbered 14, after V lost 5 bases and J lost 6 bases. CDR3 nucleotides: TGTGCCAGCAGCCCTAAGCCCCGACTAGCGGGAGACCCCGAGCAGTACTTC. It is translated as CASSPKPRLAGDPEQYF. Complete variable domain (other parts from reference TRBV7-9 and TRBJ2-7): DTGVSQNPRHKITKRGQNVTFRCDPISEHNRLYWYRQTLGQGPEFLTYFQNEAQLEKSRLLSDRFSAERPKGSFSTLEIQRTEQGDSAMYLCASSPKPRLAGDPEQYFGPGTRLTVT.

In its sample, this clone was seen once. This chain joins TRBV23-1 and TRBJ2-1; D gene uncertain. TRBV23-1 is known as an ORF, though its function is uncertain. V lost 4 bases, J lost 3 bases, and 4 bases lay in between. CDR3 length: 12 residues. The CDR3 spells CASSPSYNEQFF. CDR3 nucleotide sequence: TGCGCCAGCAGTCCCAGCTACAATGAGCAGTTCTTC.

As for this clone: This same CDR3 is encoded by further DNA sequences in the sample. This sequence joins TRBV2 and TRBJ2-3; tentatively, D is TRBD1 (6 bases). Germline assignment: CDR1 SNHLY and CDR2 FYNNEI. Trimming removed 3 bases from V and 3 bases from J, with 7 bases in between. The CDR3 consists of 13 residues. The CDR3, as DNA: TGTGCCAGCAGTGAGCAGGGGACAGATACGCAGTATTTT. As protein: CASSEQGTDTQYF.

This chain joins TRBV19 and TRBJ1-1; no definite D call. CDR3 length: 13 amino acids. Per the germline V gene, CDR1 is LNHDA and CDR2 is SQIVND (reference sequence). V was shortened by 4 bases and J by 3 bases, with 9 bases between the two germline ends. The CDR3 nucleotides read TGTGCCAGTAGTACCGTCGGAGACACTGAAGCTTTCTTT. This encodes CASSTVGDTEAFF.

The rearrangement joins TRBV19 to TRBJ1-4; D remains unclear. Trimming removed 5 bases at V and 0 bases at J, with 7 bases between. Per germline, CDR1 LNHDA and CDR2 SQIVND (reference sequence). This CDR3 comprises 14 residues. The CDR3 DNA reads as TGTGCCAGTAGTGCCCGAGCAACTAATGAAAAACTGTTTTTT. It specifies CASSARATNEKLFF.